Shown below are 5 T cell receptor beta chains from a single sample sequenced in a study of CD8+ T cells in alopecia areata. Treatment indicated: oral pan-JAK inhibitor, 5-10 mg twice daily. cDNA reverse transcribed from extracted RNA served as the sequencing template. TCRdb's copy holds only in-frame clones and misses some; the assay was immunoSEQ multiplex PCR. The sample yields about 200,000 clones, 30% to 40% seen once. The specimen comprised CD4+ T cells sorted from blood, sampled between weeks 30 and 35, from a patient treated with tofacitinib. These receptors were taken from a human donor with alopecia areata.

Ten or more counts support this clone. The chain uses TRBV9 and TRBJ2-5; D unclear. The CDR3 is made up of 14 amino acids. Germline assignment: CDR1 SGDLS and CDR2 YYNGEE. With 0 bases removed from V and 2 bases from J, the gap between germline ends came to 8 bases. The CDR3 loop is CASSVGSSQETQYF. CDR3 coding DNA: TGTGCCAGCAGCGTAGGCAGCTCACAAGAGACCCAGTACTTC.

The V gene is TRBV7-9, the J gene TRBJ2-6; the D is unclear. Trimming left V 2 bases short and J 0 bases short, with 5 bases between. The germline V gene has CDR1 SEHNR and CDR2 FQNEAQ (reference sequence). The CDR3 is 15 amino acids. The chain's CDR3 is CASSLIPSGANVLTF. CDR3 DNA sequence: TGTGCCAGCAGCTTAATACCCTCTGGGGCCAACGTCCTGACTTTC.

Only one count was recorded for this clone. V is TRBV9 and J is TRBJ2-3; TRBD2 might be the D (7 bases). CDR3 length: 18 amino acids. CDR1 is SGDLS and CDR2 is YYNGEE in the germline V gene. The V gene lost 4 bases and the J gene lost 3 bases, with 24 bases spanning the gap. This chain's CDR3 is CASSPRGAGNIITDTQYF. The CDR3 DNA is TGTGCCAGCAGCCCCCGGGGGGCGGGGAACATAATAACAGATACGCAGTATTTT.

The rearrangement links TRBV2 to TRBJ2-5; no clear D gene. CDR3 size: 12 residues. Germline assignment: CDR1 SNHLY and CDR2 FYNNEI. Trimming cost V 6 bases and J 2 bases, with 7 bases left between them. CDR3 sequence (DNA): TGTGCCAGCAGGGTACAACAAGAGACCCAGTACTTC. The encoded protein is CASRVQQETQYF.

The chain links TRBV7-2 to TRBJ2-2; D gene unclear. The CDR3 length is 12 residues. Trimming removed 7 bases at V and 8 bases at J, with 11 bases between. Germline values: CDR1 SGHTA, CDR2 FQGNSA. In DNA, the CDR3 is TGTGCCAGCACCCCCGGGCTGGGGGAGCTGTTTTTT. Residues: CASTPGLGELFF.